The T cell receptor (beta chain) described here comes from a study of cytomegalovirus exposure and HLA in healthy donors. Study-level findings and limits: Some public TCRs appeared in many individuals, while most sequences were rare. As confirmed in vitro, three CMV-associated chains were specific for CMV antigens. Reports showed the classifier diagnosing cytomegalovirus status with high specificity and sensitivity.

Note on this clone: The antigen remains undetermined.

The germline V gene has CDR1 SGHAT and CDR2 FQNNGV. The CDR3 loop spans 13 amino acids. With 1 base removed from V and 3 bases from J, the gap between germline ends came to 6 bases. Clones were sequenced by immunoSEQ multiplex PCR, and TCRdb holds only the in-frame ones, with some missing. The sample shows 140,000 to 150,000 clones, roughly 90% of them seen only once. Input material: PBMCs. The TCR originated in a man aged 18 to 30 in good health and CMV-seronegative. The chain couples TRBV11-2 to TRBJ1-1, with D maybe TRBD1 (5 bases). The CDR3 is CASSLGGDTEAFF. The CDR3 bases are TGTGCCAGCAGCTTAGGGGGCGACACTGAAGCTTTCTTT.